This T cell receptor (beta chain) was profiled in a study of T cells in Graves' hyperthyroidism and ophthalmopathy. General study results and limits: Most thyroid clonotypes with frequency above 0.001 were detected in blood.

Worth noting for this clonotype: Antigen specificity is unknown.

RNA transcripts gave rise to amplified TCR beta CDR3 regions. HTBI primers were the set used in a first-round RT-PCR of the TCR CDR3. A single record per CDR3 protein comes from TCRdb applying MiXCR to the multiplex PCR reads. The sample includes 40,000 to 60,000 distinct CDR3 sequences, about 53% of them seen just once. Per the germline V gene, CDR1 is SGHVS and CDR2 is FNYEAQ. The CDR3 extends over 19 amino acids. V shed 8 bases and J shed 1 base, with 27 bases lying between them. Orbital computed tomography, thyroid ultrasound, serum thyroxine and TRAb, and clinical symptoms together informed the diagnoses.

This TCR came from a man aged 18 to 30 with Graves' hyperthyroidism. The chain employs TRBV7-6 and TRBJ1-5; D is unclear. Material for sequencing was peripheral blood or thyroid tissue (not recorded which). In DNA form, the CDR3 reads TGTGCCAGCTCTGCTCTGCCGGGATCCCCAAAGCGGAGCAATCAGCCCCAGCATTTT. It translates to CASSALPGSPKRSNQPQHF. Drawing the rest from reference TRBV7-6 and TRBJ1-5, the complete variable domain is GAGVSQSPRYKVTKRGQDVALRCDPISGHVSLYWYRQALGQGPEFLTYFNYEAQQDKSGLPNDRFSAERPEGSISTLTIQRTEQRDSAMYRCASSALPGSPKRSNQPQHFGDGTRLSIL.